This T cell receptor beta chain came from a study of blood T cell repertoires in COVID-19. Methods used by the authors: The authors estimated nucleated cell counts from reference gene primer amplification. Clones were read by immunoSEQ multiplex PCR, and TCRdb kept only the in-frame ones, dropping some. The D gene and trimming were derived from the DNA, and the V and J assignments and clone size from that table. The sample lists roughly 230,000 clones, around 84% occurring once. CDR3 length: 13 residues. Germline CDR1 reads LGHDT; CDR2 reads YNNKEL (reference sequence). V dropped 0 bases and J dropped 7; count of bases not matched to a gene: 1. Seattle cases were enrolled at active infection and followed longitudinally. On this clone: This same CDR3 is encoded by further DNA sequences in the sample.

This clonotype was sampled from an elderly woman with COVID-19, enrolled during active disease. V gene TRBV3-1 (or the pseudogene TRBV3-2) combines with J gene TRBJ1-1, with TRBD1 identical over 8 bases. Source material: peripheral blood. The CDR3 reads CASSQDDRGEAFF. CDR3 nucleotide sequence: TGTGCCAGCAGCCAAGACGACAGGGGTGAAGCTTTCTTT.